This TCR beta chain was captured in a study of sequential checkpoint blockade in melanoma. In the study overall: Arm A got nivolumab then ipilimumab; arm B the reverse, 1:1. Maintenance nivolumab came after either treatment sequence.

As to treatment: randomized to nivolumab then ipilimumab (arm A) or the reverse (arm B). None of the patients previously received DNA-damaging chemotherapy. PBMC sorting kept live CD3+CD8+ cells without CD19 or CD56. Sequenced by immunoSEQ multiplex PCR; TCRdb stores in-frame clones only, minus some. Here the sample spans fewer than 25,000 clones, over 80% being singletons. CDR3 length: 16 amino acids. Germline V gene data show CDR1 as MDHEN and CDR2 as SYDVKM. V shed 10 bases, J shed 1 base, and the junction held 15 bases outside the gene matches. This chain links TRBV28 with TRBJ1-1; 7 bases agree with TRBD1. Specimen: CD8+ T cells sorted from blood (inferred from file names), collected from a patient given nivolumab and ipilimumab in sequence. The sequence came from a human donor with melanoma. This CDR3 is CATNRRRDRENTEAFF. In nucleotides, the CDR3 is TGTGCCACCAATCGTAGAAGAGACAGGGAGAACACTGAAGCTTTCTTT.